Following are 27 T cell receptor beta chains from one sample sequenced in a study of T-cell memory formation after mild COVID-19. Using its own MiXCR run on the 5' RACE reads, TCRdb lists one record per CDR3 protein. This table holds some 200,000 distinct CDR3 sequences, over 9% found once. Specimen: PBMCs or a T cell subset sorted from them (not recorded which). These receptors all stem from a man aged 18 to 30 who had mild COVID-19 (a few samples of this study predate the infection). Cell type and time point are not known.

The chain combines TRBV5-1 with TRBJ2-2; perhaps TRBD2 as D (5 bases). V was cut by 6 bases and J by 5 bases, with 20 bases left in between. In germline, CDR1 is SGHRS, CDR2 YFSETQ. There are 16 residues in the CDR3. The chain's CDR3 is CASTPGSSGRTGELFF. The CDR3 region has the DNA TGCGCCAGCACACCGGGGAGCAGTGGCAGAACCGGGGAGCTGTTTTTT.

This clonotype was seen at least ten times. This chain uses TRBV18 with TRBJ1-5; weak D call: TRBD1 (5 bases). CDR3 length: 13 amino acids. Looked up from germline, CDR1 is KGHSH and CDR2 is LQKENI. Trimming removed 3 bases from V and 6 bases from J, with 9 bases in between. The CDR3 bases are TGTGCCAGCTCACCGGGGGGGGGTCAGCCCCAGCATTTT. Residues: CASSPGGGQPQHF.

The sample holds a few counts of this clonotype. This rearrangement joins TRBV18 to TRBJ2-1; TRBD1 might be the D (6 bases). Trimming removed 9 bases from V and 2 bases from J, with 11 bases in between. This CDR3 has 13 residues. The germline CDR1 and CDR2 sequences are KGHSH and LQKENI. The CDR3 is CASLQGTYNEQFF. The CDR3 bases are TGTGCCAGTCTACAGGGTACCTACAATGAGCAGTTCTTC.

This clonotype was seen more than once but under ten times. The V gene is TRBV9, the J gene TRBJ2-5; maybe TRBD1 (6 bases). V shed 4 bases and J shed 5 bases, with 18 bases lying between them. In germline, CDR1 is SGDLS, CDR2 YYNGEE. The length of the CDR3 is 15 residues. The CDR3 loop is CASSYRLTGPETQYF. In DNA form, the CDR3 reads TGTGCCAGCAGCTATCGGCTGACAGGTCCGGAGACCCAGTACTTC.

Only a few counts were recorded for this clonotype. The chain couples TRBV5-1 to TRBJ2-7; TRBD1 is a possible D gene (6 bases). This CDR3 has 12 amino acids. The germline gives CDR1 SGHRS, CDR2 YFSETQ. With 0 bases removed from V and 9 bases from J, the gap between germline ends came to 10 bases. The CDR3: CASSLDLGGQYF. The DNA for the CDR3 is TGCGCCAGCAGCTTGGATCTAGGGGGGCAGTACTTC.

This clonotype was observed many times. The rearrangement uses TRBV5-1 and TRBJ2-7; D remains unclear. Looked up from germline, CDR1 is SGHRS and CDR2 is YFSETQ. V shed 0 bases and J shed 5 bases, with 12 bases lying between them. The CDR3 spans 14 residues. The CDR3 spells CASSLGPSADEQYF. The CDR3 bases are TGCGCCAGCAGCTTGGGCCCGAGTGCCGACGAGCAGTACTTC.

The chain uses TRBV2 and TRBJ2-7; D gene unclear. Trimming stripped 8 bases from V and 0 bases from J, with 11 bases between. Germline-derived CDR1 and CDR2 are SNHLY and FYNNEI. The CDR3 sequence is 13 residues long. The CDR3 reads CASEREASYEQYV. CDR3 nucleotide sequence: TGTGCCAGCGAAAGGGAAGCCTCCTACGAGCAGTACGTC.

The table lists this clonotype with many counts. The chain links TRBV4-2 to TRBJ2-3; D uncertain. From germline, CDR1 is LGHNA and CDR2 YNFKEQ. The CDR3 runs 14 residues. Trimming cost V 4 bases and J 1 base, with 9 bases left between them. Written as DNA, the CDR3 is TGTGCCAGCAGCCGCTTCCCAGGCACAGATACGCAGTATTTT. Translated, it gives CASSRFPGTDTQYF.

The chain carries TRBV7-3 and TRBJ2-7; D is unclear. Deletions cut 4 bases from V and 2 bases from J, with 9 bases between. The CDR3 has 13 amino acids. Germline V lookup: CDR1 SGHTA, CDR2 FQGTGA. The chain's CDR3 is CASSCRSPYEQYV. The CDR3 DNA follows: TGTGCCAGCAGCTGCCGATCCCCCTACGAGCAGTACGTC.

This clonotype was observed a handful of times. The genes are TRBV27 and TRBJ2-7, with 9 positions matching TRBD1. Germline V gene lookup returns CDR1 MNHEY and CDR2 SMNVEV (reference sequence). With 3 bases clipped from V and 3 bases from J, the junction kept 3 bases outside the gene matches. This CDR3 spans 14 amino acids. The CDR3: CASSLDRGRYEQYF. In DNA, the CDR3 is TGTGCCAGCAGTTTGGACAGGGGACGCTACGAGCAGTACTTC.

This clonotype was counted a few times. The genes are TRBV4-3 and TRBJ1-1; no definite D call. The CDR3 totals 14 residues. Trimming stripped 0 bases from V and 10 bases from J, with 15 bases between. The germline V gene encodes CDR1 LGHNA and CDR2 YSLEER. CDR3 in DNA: TGCGCCAGCAGCCAAGATAAGCAGACGGCCCGAGCTTTCTTT. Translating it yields CASSQDKQTARAFF.

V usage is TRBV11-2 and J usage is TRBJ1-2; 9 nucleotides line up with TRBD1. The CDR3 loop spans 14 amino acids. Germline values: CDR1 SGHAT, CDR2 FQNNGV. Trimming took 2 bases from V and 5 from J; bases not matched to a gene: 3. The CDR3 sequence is CASSLLGQGYGYTF. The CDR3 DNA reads TGTGCCAGCAGCTTACTGGGACAGGGATATGGCTACACCTTC. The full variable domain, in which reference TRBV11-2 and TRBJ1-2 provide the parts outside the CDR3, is EAGVAQSPRYKIIEKRQSVAFWCNPISGHATLYWYQQILGQGPKLLIQFQNNGVVDDSQLPKDRFSAERLKGVDSTLKIQPAKLEDSAVYLCASSLLGQGYGYTFGSGTRLTVV.

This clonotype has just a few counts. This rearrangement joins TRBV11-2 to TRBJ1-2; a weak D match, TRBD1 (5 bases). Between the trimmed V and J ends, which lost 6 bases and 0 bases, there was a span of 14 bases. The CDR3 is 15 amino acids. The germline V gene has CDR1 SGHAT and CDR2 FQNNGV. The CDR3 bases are TGTGCCAGCAGTAGCGACAGACTATCTAACTATGGCTACACCTTC. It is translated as CASSSDRLSNYGYTF. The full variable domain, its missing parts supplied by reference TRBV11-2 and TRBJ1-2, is EAGVAQSPRYKIIEKRQSVAFWCNPISGHATLYWYQQILGQGPKLLIQFQNNGVVDDSQLPKDRFSAERLKGVDSTLKIQPAKLEDSAVYLCASSSDRLSNYGYTFGSGTRLTVV.

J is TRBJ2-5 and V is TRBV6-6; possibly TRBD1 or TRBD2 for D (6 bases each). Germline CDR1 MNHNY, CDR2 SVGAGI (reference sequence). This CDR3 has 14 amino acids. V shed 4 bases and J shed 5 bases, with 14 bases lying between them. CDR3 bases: TGTGCCAGCAGTTTCCCGGGGGCTAGTGAGACCCAGTACTTC. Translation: CASSFPGASETQYF.

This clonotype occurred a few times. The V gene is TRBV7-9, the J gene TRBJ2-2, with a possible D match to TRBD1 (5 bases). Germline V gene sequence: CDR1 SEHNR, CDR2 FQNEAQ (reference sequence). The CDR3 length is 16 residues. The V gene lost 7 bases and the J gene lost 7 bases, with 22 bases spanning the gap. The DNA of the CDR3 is TGTGCCAGCACCAAGACAGCTAGACTTGAAAGCGGGGAGCTGTTTTTT. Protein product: CASTKTARLESGELFF.

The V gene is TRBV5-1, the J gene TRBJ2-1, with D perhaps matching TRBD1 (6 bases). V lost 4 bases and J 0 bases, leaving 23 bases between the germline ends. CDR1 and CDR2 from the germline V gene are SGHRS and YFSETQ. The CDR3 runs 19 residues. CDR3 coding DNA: TGCGCCAGCAGCCCTCAAGGGGGTCCTTCCTTGAGCTCCTACAATGAGCAGTTCTTC. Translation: CASSPQGGPSLSSYNEQFF.

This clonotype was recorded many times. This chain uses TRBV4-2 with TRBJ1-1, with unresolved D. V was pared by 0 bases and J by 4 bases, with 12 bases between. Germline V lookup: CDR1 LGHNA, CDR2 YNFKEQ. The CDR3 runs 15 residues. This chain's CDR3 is CASSQDSRGSTEAFF. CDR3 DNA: TGTGCCAGCAGCCAAGACTCTCGAGGTAGCACTGAAGCTTTCTTT.

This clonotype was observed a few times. CDR3: CASSRDSGGEQFF. Written as DNA, the CDR3 is TGTGCCAGCAGCAGGGACAGCGGAGGTGAGCAGTTCTTC. This sequence joins TRBV2 and TRBJ2-1; TRBD1 agrees at 7 bases. Trimming cost V 6 bases and J 9 bases; bases outside gene matches: 8. The germline V gene encodes CDR1 SNHLY and CDR2 FYNNEI. The CDR3 covers 13 residues.

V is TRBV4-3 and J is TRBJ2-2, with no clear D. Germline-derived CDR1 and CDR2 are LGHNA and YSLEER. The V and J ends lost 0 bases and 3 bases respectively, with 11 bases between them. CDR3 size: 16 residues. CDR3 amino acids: CASSQDLRQDTGELFF. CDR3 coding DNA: TGCGCCAGCAGCCAAGATCTTAGGCAGGACACCGGGGAGCTGTTTTTT.

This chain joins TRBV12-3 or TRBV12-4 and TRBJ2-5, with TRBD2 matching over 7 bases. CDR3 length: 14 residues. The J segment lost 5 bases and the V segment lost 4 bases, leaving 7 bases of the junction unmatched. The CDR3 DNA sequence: TGTGCCAGCAGTTCGGGGGGAAATGCGGAGACCCAGTACTTC. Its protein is CASSSGGNAETQYF.

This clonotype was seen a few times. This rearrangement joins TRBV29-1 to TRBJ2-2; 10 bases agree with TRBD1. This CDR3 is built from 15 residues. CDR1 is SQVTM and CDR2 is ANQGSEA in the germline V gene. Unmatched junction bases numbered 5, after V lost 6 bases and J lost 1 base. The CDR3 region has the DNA TGCAGCGTGGGAGACAGGGGGCGGAACACCGGGGAGCTGTTTTTT. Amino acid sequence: CSVGDRGRNTGELFF.

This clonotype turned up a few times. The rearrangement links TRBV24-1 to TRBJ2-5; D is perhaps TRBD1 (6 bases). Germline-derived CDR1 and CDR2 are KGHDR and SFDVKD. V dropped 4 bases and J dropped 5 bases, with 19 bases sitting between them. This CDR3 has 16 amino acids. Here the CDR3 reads CATSDALTGARETQYF. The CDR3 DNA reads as TGTGCCACCAGTGACGCCTTGACAGGAGCCAGGGAGACCCAGTACTTC.

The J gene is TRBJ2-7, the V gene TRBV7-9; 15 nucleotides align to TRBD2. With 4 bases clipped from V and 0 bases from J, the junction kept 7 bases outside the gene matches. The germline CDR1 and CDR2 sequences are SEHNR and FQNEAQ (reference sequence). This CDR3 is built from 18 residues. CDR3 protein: CASSSPGLAGGNSYEQYV. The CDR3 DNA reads TGTGCCAGCAGCTCCCCCGGACTAGCGGGGGGGAACTCCTACGAGCAGTACGTC.

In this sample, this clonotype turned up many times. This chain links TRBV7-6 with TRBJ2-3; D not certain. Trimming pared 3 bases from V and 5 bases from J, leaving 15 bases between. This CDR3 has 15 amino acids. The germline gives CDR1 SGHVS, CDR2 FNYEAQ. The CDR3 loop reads CASSFSNRGRDTQYF. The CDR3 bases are TGTGCCAGCAGCTTTTCTAACAGAGGCCGAGATACGCAGTATTTT. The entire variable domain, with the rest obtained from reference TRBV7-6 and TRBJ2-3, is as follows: GAGVSQSPRYKVTKRGQDVALRCDPISGHVSLYWYRQALGQGPEFLTYFNYEAQQDKSGLPNDRFSAERPEGSISTLTIQRTEQRDSAMYRCASSFSNRGRDTQYFGPGTRLTVL.

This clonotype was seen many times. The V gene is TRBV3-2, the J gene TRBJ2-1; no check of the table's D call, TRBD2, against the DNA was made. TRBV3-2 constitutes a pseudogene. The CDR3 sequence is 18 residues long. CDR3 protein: CASSQEERGAIPANEQFF. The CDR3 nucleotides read TGTGCCAGCAGCCAAGAAGAGCGGGGGGCCATTCCCGCCAATGAGCAGTTCTTC.

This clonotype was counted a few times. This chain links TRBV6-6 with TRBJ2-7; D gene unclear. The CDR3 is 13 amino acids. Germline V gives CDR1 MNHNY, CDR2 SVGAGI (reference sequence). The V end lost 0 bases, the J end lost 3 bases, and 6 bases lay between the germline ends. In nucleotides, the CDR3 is TGTGCCAGCAGTTACTCCGGCCTCTACGAGCAGTACGTC. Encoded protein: CASSYSGLYEQYV.

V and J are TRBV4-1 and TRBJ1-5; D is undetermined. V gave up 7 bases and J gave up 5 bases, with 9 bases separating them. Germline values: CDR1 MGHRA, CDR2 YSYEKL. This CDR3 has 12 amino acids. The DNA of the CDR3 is TGCGCCAGCATGTGGACGTATCAGCCCCAGCATTTT. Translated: CASMWTYQPQHF.